One and the same sample provided the 18 T cell receptor beta chains below, sequenced in a study of persistence of HIV-infected CD4 T cells (dated by TCRdb to 2019 to 2021). These receptors lack a known antigen. The immunoSEQ hsTCRB assay version 4, run in survey mode, was used to sequence TCRbeta repertoires from genomic DNA. TCRdb stores this immuneACCESS table with in-frame sequences only. Part of the clones is absent; in the studies checked, under half of the shortfall reflects unresolved V genes, and no reason is known for the rest. The sample table shows around 40,000 clones, and about 87% are seen once. The top ten clones comprise roughly 0.44% of the sample. What the treatment or condition label conveys for this sample: suppressive antiretroviral therapy. As a nonspecific positive control representing the CD4+ T cell repertoire, cells were stimulated with anti-CD3/anti-CD28 magnetic beads. Sorting of responding CD4+ T cells was based on upregulation of both CD40 ligand and CD69.

This specimen was CD4+ T cells sorted from PBMCs after approximately 19-hour stimulation, taken from a patient who received antiretroviral therapy. The cell subset or site label here, explained by the study, means: CD40L+CD69+ CD4 T cells responding to anti-CD3/anti-CD28 beads, representing the overall repertoire. These receptors were obtained from an adult woman with HIV who was CMV-seropositive.

The chain carries TRBV2 and TRBJ1-2; D gene uncertain. Germline V lookup: CDR1 SNHLY, CDR2 FYNNEI. The CDR3 is 11 amino acids. V lost 6 bases to trimming and J lost 1 base, with 3 bases between them. The CDR3 is CASRGNYGYTF. DNA for the CDR3: TGTGCCAGCAGGGGTAACTATGGCTACACCTTC.

The rearrangement uses TRBV7-8 and TRBJ1-2; D ambiguous. V lost 5 bases, J lost 1 base, and 14 bases lay in between. CDR1 and CDR2 (germline): SGHVS, FQNEAQ. The CDR3 consists of 15 residues. Here the CDR3 DNA reads TGTGCCAGCAGCCCCTCCGGCGGGCATAACTATGGCTACACCTTC. Translated, it gives CASSPSGGHNYGYTF.

This clone is a singleton in its sample. The J gene is TRBJ1-2, the V gene TRBV7-8; weak D call: TRBD1 (6 bases). V lost 0 bases and J lost 7, with 9 bases in between. Germline CDR1 reads SGHVS; CDR2 reads FQNEAQ. CDR3 length: 13 residues. The CDR3 spells CASSLAGGGGYTF. The CDR3 region has the DNA TGTGCCAGCAGCTTAGCAGGGGGAGGTGGCTACACCTTC. Full variable domain (rest looked up from reference TRBV7-8 and TRBJ1-2): GAGVSQSPRYKVAKRGQDVALRCDPISGHVSLFWYQQALGQGPEFLTYFQNEAQLDKSGLPSDRFFAERPEGSVSTLKIQRTQQEDSAVYLCASSLAGGGGYTFGSGTRLTVV.

The chain recombines TRBV3-1 (or the pseudogene TRBV3-2) with TRBJ1-3; no clear D gene. The CDR3 extends over 16 amino acids. V was pared by 1 base and J by 2 bases, with 12 bases between. Germline CDR1 LGHDT, CDR2 YNNKEL (reference sequence). The CDR3 nucleotides read TGTGCCAGCAGCCAAGTAACCGGCGGCCCTGGAAACACCATATATTTT. It encodes CASSQVTGGPGNTIYF.

The rearrangement uses TRBV7-3 and TRBJ2-5, with D possibly being TRBD1 (6 bases). Trimming removed 2 bases from V and 7 bases from J, with 11 bases in between. The germline V gene has CDR1 SGHTA and CDR2 FQGTGA. The CDR3 runs 13 residues. CDR3 DNA sequence: TGTGCCAGCAGCTTAGACAGGCTTGGGACCCAGTACTTC. Its translation is CASSLDRLGTQYF.

The chain recombines TRBV3-1 (or the pseudogene TRBV3-2) with TRBJ1-2, with unresolved D. The CDR3 sequence is 13 residues long. The V gene's germline CDR1 is LGHDT and CDR2 YNNKEL (reference sequence). Trimming cost V 0 bases and J 10 bases, with 12 bases left between them. The DNA of the CDR3 is TGTGCCAGCAGCCAAGATCATACAGTAGACTACACCTTC. Residues: CASSQDHTVDYTF.

This chain joins TRBV11-3 and TRBJ1-6; D not resolved. V was pared by 1 base and J by 7 bases, with 5 bases between. The V gene's germline CDR1 is SGHNT and CDR2 YENEEA. This CDR3 has 13 residues. The CDR3 sequence is CASSLGQNSPLHF. The CDR3 DNA reads as TGTGCCAGCAGCTTAGGGCAGAATTCACCCCTCCACTTT.

The rearrangement uses TRBV30 and TRBJ1-5; TRBD1 aligns across 8 bases. There are 14 residues in the CDR3. CDR1 is GTSNPN, CDR2 SVGIG, per germline (reference sequence). Trimming cost V 0 bases and J 6 bases; bases outside gene matches: 4. CDR3 bases: TGTGCCTGGAGTGTCGGACAGGGTGGTCAGCCCCAGCATTTT. This gives the protein CAWSVGQGGQPQHF.

This chain joins TRBV19 and TRBJ1-2; no firm D call. The CDR3 has 14 amino acids. Between the trimmed V and J ends, which lost 2 bases and 8 bases, there was a span of 15 bases. CDR1 is LNHDA, CDR2 SQIVND, per germline (reference sequence). The CDR3 reads CASSITAGSGGYTF. The CDR3 bases are TGTGCCAGTAGTATAACGGCAGGCTCCGGGGGCTACACCTTC.

This chain joins TRBV30 and TRBJ1-5; possible D gene TRBD1, 6 bases. The CDR3 consists of 15 residues. Per germline, CDR1 GTSNPN and CDR2 SVGIG (reference sequence). V was shortened by 0 bases and J by 3 bases, with 12 bases between the two germline ends. The CDR3 DNA is TGTGCCTGGAGTGTACAGGGCAGGGACAATCAGCCCCAGCATTTT. Its protein product is CAWSVQGRDNQPQHF.

This clone came up once. This chain links TRBV6-6 with TRBJ2-3; D perhaps matches TRBD2 (5 bases). From germline, CDR1 is MNHNY and CDR2 SVGAGI (reference sequence). This CDR3 spans 12 amino acids. In DNA, the CDR3 is TGTGCAGCGGCGGGCAGCACAGATACGCAGTATTTT. This gives the protein CAAAGSTDTQYF.

This chain connects TRBV2 to TRBJ1-1, with a weak D call TRBD1 (6 bases). The germline gives CDR1 SNHLY, CDR2 FYNNEI. The CDR3 consists of 12 residues. V lost 7 bases and J lost 9, with 15 bases in between. The CDR3 sequence: CASTPEGGKAFF. CDR3 nucleotides: TGTGCCAGCACCCCTGAGGGGGGGAAAGCTTTCTTT.

The rearrangement joins TRBV6-5 to TRBJ1-6; the D gene is possibly TRBD1 (6 bases). The V gene lost 8 bases and the J gene lost 7 bases, with 12 bases spanning the gap. The CDR3 spans 13 residues. From germline, CDR1 is MNHEY and CDR2 SVGAGI. The DNA of the CDR3 is TGTGCCAGCGGGGGGCTGGGAAATTCACCCCTCCACTTT. This gives the protein CASGGLGNSPLHF.

This chain uses TRBV24-1 with TRBJ1-1; no firm D call. Germline V CDR1 and CDR2: KGHDR, SFDVKD. The V end lost 7 bases, the J end lost 8 bases, and 13 bases lay between the germline ends. This CDR3 spans 12 amino acids. CDR3 DNA: TGTGCCACCAGAGAGCCGGTTTTCGAAGCTTTCTTT. Amino acids: CATREPVFEAFF.

The rearrangement uses TRBV3-1 (or the pseudogene TRBV3-2) and TRBJ2-1; 9 nucleotides line up with TRBD2. The junction had 13 bases not matched to a gene; V was cut back by 7 bases and J by 6 bases. The CDR3 covers 16 residues. Germline lookup yields CDR1 LGHDT and CDR2 YNNKEL (reference sequence). This CDR3 reads CASTPTPGGGVNEQFF. The CDR3 DNA sequence: TGTGCCAGCACGCCTACTCCCGGCGGGGGGGTCAATGAGCAGTTCTTC.

This sequence joins TRBV6-5 and TRBJ2-3; TRBD1 might be the D (6 bases). Trimming pared 6 bases from V and 2 bases from J, leaving 9 bases between. The CDR3 sequence is 13 residues long. Looked up from germline, CDR1 is MNHEY and CDR2 is SVGAGI. CDR3 nucleotide sequence: TGTGCCAGCAGCCGGACAGACACAGATACGCAGTATTTT. Its translation: CASSRTDTDTQYF.

The table lists this clone with a count of one. This chain links TRBV24-1 with TRBJ1-2; 10 nucleotides agree with TRBD1. The CDR3 runs to 14 residues. Germline V lookup: CDR1 KGHDR, CDR2 SFDVKD. V shed 3 bases and J 6 bases; nucleotides not matched to a gene: 3. CDR3 residues: CATSDRTGGDGYTF. DNA of the CDR3: TGTGCCACCAGTGATCGGACAGGGGGAGATGGCTACACCTTC.

The count of this clone is one. V and J are TRBV29-1 and TRBJ2-3, with D hard to call. Trimming pared 4 bases from V and 8 bases from J, leaving 13 bases between. CDR1 is SQVTM and CDR2 is ANQGSEA in the germline V gene. This CDR3 region has 12 residues. In DNA form, the CDR3 reads TGCAGCGTTGTTTTTGGGGTCCCTACGCAGTATTTT. The encoded protein is CSVVFGVPTQYF.